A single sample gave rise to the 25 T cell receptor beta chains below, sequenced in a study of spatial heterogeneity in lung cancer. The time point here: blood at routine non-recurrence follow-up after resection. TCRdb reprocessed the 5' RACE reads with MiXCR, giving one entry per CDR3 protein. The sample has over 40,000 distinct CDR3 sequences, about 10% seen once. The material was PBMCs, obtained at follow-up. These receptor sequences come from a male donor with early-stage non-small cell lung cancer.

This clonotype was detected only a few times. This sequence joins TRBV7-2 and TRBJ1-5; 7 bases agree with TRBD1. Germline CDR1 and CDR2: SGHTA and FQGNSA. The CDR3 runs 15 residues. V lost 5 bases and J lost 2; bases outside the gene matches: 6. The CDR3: CASSNPTGGNQPQHF. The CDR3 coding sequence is TGTGCCAGCAGCAACCCTACAGGGGGCAATCAGCCCCAGCATTTT.

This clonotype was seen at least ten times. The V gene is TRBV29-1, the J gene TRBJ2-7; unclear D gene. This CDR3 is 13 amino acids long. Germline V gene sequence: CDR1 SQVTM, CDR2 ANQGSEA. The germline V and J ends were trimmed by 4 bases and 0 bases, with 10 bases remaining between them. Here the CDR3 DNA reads TGCAGCGTTGTCTCAGGTCTCTCCTACGAGCAGTACTTC. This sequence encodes CSVVSGLSYEQYF.

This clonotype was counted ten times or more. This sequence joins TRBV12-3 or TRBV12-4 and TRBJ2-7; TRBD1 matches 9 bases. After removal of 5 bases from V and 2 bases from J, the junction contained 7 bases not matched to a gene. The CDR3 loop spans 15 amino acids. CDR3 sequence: CASSLGQGSTYEQYF. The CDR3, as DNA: TGTGCCAGCAGTCTCGGACAGGGGTCAACCTACGAGCAGTACTTC.

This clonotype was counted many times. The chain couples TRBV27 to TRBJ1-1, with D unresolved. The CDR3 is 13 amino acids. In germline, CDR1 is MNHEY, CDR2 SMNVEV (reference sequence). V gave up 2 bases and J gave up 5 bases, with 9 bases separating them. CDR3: CASSLKWGTEAFF. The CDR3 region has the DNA TGTGCCAGCAGTTTAAAATGGGGAACTGAAGCTTTCTTT.

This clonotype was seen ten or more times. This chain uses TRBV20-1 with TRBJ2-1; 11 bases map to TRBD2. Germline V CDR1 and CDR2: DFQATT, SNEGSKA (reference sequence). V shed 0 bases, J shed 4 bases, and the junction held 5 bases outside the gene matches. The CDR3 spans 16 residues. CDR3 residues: CSARDQSSGGYNEQFF. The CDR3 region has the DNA TGCAGTGCTAGAGATCAGTCTAGCGGGGGGTACAATGAGCAGTTCTTC.

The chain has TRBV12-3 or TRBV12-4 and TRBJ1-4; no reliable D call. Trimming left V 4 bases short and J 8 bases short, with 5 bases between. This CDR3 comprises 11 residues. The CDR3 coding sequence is TGTGCCAGCAGTTCCCGAGAAAAACTGTTTTTT. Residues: CASSSREKLFF.

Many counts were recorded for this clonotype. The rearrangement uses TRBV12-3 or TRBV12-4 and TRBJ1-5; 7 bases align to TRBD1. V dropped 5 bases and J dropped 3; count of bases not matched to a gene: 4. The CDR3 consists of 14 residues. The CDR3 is CASSLGTVNQPQHF. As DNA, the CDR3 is TGTGCCAGCAGTCTCGGGACAGTCAATCAGCCCCAGCATTTT.

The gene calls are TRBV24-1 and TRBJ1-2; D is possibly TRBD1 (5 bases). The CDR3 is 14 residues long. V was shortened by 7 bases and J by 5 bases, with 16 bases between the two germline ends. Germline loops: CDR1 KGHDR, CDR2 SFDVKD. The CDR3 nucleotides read TGTGCCACCAGCGGTCCAGGGAAGGCGTATGGCTACACCTTC. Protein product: CATSGPGKAYGYTF.

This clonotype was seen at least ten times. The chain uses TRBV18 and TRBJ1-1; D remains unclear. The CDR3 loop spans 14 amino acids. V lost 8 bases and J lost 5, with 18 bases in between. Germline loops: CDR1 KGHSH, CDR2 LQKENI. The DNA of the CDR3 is TGTGCCAGCGCGGGCGGCATAGTGGGAACTGAAGCTTTCTTT. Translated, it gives CASAGGIVGTEAFF. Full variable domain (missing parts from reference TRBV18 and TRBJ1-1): NAGVMQNPRHLVRRRGQEARLRCSPMKGHSHVYWYRQLPEEGLKFMVYLQKENIIDESGMPKERFSAEFPKEGPSILRIQQVVRGDSAAYFCASAGGIVGTEAFFGQGTRLTVV.

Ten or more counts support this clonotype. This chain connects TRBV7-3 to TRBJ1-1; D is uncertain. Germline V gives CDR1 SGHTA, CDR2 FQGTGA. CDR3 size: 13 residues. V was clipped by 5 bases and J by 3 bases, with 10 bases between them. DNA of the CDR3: TGTGCCAGCAGCCCTTTGGCGTACACTGAAGCTTTCTTT. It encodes CASSPLAYTEAFF.

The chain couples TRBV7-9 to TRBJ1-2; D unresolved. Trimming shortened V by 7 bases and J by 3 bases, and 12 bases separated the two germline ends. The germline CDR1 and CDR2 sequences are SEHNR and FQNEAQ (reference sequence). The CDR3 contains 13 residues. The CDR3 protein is CASTPPGDYGYTF. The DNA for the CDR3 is TGTGCCAGCACCCCCCCGGGTGACTATGGCTACACCTTC.

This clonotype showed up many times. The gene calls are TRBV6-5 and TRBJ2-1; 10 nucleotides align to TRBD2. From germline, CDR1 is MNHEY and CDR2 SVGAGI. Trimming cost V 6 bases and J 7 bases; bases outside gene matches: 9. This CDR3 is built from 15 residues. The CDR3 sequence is CASRERGGLRNEQFF. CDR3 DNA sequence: TGTGCCAGCAGGGAGCGGGGGGGCCTCAGAAATGAGCAGTTCTTC.

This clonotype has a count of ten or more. The CDR3 bases are TGTGCCAGCAGCCCGGTCCAGGGGCAGTACTTC. This encodes CASSPVQGQYF. The chain joins TRBV27 to TRBJ2-7; D may be TRBD1 (5 bases). CDR3 length: 11 amino acids. Deletions cut 6 bases from V and 9 bases from J, with 12 bases between. Germline CDR1 reads MNHEY; CDR2 reads SMNVEV (reference sequence).

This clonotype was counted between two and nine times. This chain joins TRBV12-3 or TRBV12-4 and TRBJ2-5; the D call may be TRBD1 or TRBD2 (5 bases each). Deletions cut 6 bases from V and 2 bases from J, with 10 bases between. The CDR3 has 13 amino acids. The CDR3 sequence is CASSRDGQETQYF. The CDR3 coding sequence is TGTGCCAGCAGCCGGGACGGACAAGAGACCCAGTACTTC.

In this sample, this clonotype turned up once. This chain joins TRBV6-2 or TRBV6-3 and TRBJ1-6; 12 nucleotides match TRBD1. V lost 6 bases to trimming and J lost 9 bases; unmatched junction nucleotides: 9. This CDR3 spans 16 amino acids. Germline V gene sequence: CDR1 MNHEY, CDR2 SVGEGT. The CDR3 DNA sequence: TGTGCCAGCAGGTATACCGGGACAGGGGGCCGTTCACCCCTCCACTTT. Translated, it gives CASRYTGTGGRSPLHF.

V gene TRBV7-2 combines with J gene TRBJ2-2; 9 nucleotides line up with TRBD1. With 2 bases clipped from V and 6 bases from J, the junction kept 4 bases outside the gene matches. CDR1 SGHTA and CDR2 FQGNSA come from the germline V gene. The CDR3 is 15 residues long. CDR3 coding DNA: TGTGCCAGCAGCTTAAGGACAGGGGACCCCGGGGAGCTGTTTTTT. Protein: CASSLRTGDPGELFF.

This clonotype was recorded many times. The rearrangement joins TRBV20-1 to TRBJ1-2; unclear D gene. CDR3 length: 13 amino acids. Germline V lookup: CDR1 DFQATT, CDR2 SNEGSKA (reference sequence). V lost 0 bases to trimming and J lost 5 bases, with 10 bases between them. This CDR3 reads CSARDLVVYGYTF. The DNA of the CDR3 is TGCAGTGCTAGAGATCTAGTGGTATATGGCTACACCTTC.

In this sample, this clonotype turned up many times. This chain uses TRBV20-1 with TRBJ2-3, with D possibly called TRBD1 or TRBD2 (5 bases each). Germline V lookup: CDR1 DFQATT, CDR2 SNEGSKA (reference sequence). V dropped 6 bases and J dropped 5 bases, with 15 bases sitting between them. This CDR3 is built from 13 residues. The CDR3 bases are TGCAGTGCCGAGGGGCGGACCCAAGATACGCAGTATTTT. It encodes CSAEGRTQDTQYF.

The DNA of the CDR3 is TGTGCCACCAGCAGAGTACCCCAGGGGGGCGGGCAGAGCACAGATACGCAGTATTTT. It codes for CATSRVPQGGGQSTDTQYF. This rearrangement joins TRBV15 to TRBJ2-3, with a possible D match to TRBD1 (7 bases). Germline V lookup: CDR1 LNHNV, CDR2 YYDKDF (reference sequence). The CDR3 totals 19 residues. V was clipped by 1 base and J by 0 bases, with 20 bases between them.

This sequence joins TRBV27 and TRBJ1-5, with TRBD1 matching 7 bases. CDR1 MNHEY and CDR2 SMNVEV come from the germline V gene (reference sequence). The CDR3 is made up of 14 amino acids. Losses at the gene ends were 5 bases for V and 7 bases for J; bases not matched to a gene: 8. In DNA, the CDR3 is TGTGCCAGCAGTCCAACAGGGGAGAGACAGCCCCAGCATTTT. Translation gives CASSPTGERQPQHF.

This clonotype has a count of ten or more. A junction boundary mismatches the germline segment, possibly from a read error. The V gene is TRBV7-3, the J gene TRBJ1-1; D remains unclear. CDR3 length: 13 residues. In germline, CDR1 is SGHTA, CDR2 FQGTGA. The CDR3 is CASSLGWNAEAFF. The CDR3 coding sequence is TGTGCCAGCAGCTTGGGATGGAACGCTGAAGCTTTCTTT.

The CDR3, as DNA: TGCAGTGCTAGAACCAGCGGGGGGGCCAGGGAGACCCAGTACTTC. This gives the protein CSARTSGGARETQYF. This chain uses TRBV20-1 with TRBJ2-5; 10 bases agree with TRBD2. V trimming: 2 bases; J trimming: 5 bases; junction bases outside the gene matches: 8. Germline CDR1 reads DFQATT; CDR2 reads SNEGSKA (reference sequence). The CDR3 extends over 15 amino acids.

CDR3 sequence reads: CASTPGSRYQETQYF. The CDR3 DNA reads as TGTGCCAGCACACCCGGCTCGCGATACCAAGAGACCCAGTACTTC. The chain is built from TRBV7-2 and TRBJ2-5, with D unresolved. Per germline, CDR1 SGHTA and CDR2 FQGNSA. This CDR3 is 15 amino acids long. V dropped 7 bases and J dropped 0 bases, with 15 bases sitting between them.

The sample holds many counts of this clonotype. The CDR3 here is CASSLGARGGTDTQYF. Written as DNA, the CDR3 is TGTGCCAGCAGTTTAGGGGCGCGGGGGGGGACAGATACGCAGTATTTT. V and J are TRBV12-3 or TRBV12-4 and TRBJ2-3, with 9 bases fitting TRBD2. V lost 1 base, J lost 3 bases, and 5 bases stayed unmatched. The CDR3 totals 16 residues.

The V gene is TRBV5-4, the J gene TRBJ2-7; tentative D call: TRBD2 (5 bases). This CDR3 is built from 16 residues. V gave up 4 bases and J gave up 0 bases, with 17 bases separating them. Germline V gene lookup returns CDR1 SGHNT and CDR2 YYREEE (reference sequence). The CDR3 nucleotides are TGTGCCAGCAGCACCGTTCTGGCTAGCCACTCCTACGAGCAGTACTTC. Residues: CASSTVLASHSYEQYF.